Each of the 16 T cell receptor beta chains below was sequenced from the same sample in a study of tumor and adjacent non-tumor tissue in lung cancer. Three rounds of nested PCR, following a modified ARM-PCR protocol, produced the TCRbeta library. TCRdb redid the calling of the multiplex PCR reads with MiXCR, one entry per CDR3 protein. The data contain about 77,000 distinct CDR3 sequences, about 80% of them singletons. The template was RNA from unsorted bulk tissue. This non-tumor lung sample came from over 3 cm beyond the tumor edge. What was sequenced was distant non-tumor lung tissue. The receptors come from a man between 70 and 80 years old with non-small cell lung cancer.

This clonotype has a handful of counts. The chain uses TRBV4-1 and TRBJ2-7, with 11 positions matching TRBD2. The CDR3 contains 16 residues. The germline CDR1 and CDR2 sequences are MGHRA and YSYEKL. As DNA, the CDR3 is TGCGCAAGCAGTCGGACACTAGCGGGAGAGGGGGACGAGCAGTACGTC. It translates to CASSRTLAGEGDEQYV.

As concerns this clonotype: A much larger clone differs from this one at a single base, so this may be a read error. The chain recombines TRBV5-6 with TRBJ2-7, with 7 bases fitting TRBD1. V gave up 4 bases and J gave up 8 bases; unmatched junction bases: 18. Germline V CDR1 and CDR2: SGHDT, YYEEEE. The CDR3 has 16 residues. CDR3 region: CASSTGAGWTLDKQYF. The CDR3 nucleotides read TGTGCCAGCAGCACAGGGGCAGGGTGGACCCTTGACAAGCAGTACTTC.

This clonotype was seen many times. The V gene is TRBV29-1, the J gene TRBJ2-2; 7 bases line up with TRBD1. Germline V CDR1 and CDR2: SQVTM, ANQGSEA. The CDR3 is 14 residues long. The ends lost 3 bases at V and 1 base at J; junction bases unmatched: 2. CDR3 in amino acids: CSVDRQGNTGELFF. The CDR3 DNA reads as TGCAGCGTTGACAGACAGGGGAACACCGGGGAGCTGTTTTTT.

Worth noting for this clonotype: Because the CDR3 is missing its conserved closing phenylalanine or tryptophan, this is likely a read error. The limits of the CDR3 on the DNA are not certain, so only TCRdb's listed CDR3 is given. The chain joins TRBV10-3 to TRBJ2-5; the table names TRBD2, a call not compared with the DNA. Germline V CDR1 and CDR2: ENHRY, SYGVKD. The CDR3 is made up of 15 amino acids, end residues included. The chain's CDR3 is CAISESTAGPETHYL.

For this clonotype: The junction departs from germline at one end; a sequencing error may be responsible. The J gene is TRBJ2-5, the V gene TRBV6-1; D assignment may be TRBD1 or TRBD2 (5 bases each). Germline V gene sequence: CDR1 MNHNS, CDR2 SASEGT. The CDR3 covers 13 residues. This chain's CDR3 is CASSETVRETHYF. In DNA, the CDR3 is TGTGCCAGCAGTGAGACAGTGAGGGAGACCCACTACTTC.

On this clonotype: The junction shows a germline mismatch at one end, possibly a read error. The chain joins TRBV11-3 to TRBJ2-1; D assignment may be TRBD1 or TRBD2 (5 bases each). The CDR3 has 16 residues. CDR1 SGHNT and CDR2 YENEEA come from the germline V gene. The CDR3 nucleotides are TGTCCCAGCAGCTTGGCCTCCGGGACGGGCTACAATGAGCAGTTCTTC. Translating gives CPSSLASGTGYNEQFF.

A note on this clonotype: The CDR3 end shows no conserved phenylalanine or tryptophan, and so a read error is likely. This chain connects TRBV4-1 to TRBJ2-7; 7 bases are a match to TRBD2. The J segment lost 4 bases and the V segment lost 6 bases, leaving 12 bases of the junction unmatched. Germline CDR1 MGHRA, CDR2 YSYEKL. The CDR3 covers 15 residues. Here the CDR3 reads CASSPGPSGEYEQYL. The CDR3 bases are TGCGCCAGCAGTCCCGGACCCAGCGGGGAGTACGAGCAGTACTTA.

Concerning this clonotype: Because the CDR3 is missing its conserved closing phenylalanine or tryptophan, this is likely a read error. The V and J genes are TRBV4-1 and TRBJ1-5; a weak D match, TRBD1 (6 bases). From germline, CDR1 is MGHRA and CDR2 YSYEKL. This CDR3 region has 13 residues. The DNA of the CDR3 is TGTGCCAGCAGCCAAGCGGACAGACGGCCCCAGCATATT. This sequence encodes CASSQADRRPQHI.

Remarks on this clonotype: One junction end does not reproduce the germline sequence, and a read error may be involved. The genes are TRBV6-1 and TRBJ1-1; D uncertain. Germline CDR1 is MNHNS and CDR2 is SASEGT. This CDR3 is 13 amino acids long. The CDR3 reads CVSRRKDNTEAFF. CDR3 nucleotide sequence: TGTGTCAGCAGAAGGAAAGATAACACTGAAGCTTTCTTT.

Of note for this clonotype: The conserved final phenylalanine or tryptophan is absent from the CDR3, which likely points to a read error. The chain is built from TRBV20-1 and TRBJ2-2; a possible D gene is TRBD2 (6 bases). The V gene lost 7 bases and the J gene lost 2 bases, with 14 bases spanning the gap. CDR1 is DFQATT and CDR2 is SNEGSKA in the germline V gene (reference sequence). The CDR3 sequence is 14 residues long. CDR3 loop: CSVLAALNTGELFC. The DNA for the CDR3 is TGCAGTGTGTTAGCGGCCCTAAACACCGGGGAGCTGTTTTGT.

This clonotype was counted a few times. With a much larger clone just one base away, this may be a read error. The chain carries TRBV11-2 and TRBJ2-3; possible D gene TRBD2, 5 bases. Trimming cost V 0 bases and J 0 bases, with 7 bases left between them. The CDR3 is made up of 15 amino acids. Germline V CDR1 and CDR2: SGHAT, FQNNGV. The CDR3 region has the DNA TGTGCCAGCAGCTTAGATCGGGATAGCACAGATACGCAGTATTTT. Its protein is CASSLDRDSTDTQYF.

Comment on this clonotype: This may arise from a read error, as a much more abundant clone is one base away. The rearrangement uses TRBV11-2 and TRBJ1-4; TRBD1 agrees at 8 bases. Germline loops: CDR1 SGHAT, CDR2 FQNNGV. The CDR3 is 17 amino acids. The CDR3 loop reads CANSLARGRGTNEKLFF. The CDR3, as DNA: TGTGCCAACAGCTTAGCCAGGGGGCGAGGAACTAATGAAAAACTGTTTTTT. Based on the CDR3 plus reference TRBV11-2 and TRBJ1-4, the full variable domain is EAGVAQSPRYKIIEKRQSVAFWCNPISGHATLYWYQQILGQGPKLLIQFQNNGVVDDSQLPKDRFSAERLKGVDSTLKIQPAKLEDSAVYLCANSLARGRGTNEKLFFGSGTQLSVL.

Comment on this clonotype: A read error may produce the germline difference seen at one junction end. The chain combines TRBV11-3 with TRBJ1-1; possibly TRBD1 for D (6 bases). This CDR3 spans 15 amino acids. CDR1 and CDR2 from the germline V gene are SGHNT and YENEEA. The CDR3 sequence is CAGSPATAGENEAFF. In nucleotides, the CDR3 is TGTGCCGGCAGCCCCGCAACCGCAGGGGAAAATGAAGCTTTCTTT.

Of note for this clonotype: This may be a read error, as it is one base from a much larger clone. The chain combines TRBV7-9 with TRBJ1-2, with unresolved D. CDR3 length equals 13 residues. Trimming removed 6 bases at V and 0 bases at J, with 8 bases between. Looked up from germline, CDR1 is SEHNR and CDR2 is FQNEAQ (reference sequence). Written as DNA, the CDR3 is TGTGCCAGCAGAGAACAAGCTAACTATGGCTACACCTTC. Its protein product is CASREQANYGYTF.

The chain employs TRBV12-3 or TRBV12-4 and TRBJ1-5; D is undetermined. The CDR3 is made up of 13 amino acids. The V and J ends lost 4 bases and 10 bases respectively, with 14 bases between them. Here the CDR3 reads CASSSSPNEPQHF. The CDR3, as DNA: TGTGCCAGCAGTTCCAGCCCCAATGAACCCCAGCATTTT.

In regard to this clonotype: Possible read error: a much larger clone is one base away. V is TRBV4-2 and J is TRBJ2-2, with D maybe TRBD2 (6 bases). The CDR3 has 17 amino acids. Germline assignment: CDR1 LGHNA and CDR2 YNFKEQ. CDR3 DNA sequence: TGTGCCAGCAGCCAAGTTTCGGCGGGGACGAACACCAGGGAGCTGTTTTTT. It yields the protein CASSQVSAGTNTRELFF.